This T cell receptor (beta chain) was observed in a study of cytomegalovirus exposure and HLA in healthy donors. Whole-study findings and limits: Presence/absence analysis assumed near-uniform sequencing depth across donors. Among TCR beta chains, those listed as cytomegalovirus-associated numbered 164. Specificity for CMV antigens was confirmed in vitro for a few of the CMV-associated chains.

About this clone itself: Its antigen remains unidentified.

The primer mix had 60 Vbeta and 13 Jbeta primers. Here immunoSEQ multiplex PCR was the method, and the copy in TCRdb shows in-frame clones only, minus some. The profile shows approximately 180,000 clones, 72% of them singletons. Germline loops: CDR1 LGHNT, CDR2 FRNRAP. The length of the CDR3 is 18 residues. V was shortened by 0 bases and J by 2 bases, with 17 bases between the two germline ends. The specimen sequenced was PBMCs. This TCR came from a human donor in good health. The J gene is TRBJ1-5, the V gene TRBV12-5; tentative D call: TRBD1 (5 bases). The CDR3 loop reads CASGLVRRGLVGNQPQHF. In DNA form, the CDR3 reads TGTGCTAGTGGTTTGGTAAGGAGGGGACTTGTGGGCAATCAGCCCCAGCATTTT.